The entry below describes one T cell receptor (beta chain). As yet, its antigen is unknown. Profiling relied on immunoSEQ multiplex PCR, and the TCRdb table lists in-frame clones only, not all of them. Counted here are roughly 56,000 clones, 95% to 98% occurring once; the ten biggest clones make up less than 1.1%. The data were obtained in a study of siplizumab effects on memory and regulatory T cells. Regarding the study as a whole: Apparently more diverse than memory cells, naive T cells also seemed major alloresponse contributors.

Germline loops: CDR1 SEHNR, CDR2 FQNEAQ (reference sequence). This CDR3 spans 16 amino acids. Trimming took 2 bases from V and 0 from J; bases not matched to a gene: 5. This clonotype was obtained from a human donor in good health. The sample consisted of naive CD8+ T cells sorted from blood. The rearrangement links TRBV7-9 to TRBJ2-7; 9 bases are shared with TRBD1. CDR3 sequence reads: CASSLTGTGSSYEQYF. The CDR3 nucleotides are TGTGCCAGCAGCTTAACCGGGACAGGGAGCTCCTACGAGCAGTACTTC. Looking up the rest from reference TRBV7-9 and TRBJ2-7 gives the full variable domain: DTGVSQNPRHKITKRGQNVTFRCDPISEHNRLYWYRQTLGQGPEFLTYFQNEAQLEKSRLLSDRFSAERPKGSFSTLEIQRTEQGDSAMYLCASSLTGTGSSYEQYFGPGTRLTVT.